This T cell receptor beta chain was observed in a study of OX40 agonist ivuxolimab in advanced cancers. The V gene end was trimmed by 1 base and the J gene end by 4 bases; junction bases not matched to a gene: 3. The CDR3 has 15 amino acids. The germline V gene encodes CDR1 KGHSH and CDR2 LQKENI. Sequenced by immunoSEQ multiplex PCR; TCRdb stores in-frame clones only, minus some. Of about 69,000 clones in the sample, 80% to 90% were seen once. On this clone itself: Its antigen is not known.

Study-wide findings and caveats: With doses of 0.1 to 3.0 mg/kg, CD4+ and CD8+ blood T cells had undergone clonal expansion by week 6.

The receptor's source is an adult with an advanced solid tumor such as melanoma, head and neck, liver or kidney cancer. The sequencing here drew on CD4+ or CD8+ T cells sorted from blood, taken in a trial of the OX40 agonist ivuxolimab. This rearrangement joins TRBV18 to TRBJ2-7; 11 bases fit TRBD1. The CDR3 loop is CASSPLDRGRYEQYF. CDR3 DNA: TGTGCCAGCTCACCACTGGACAGGGGGCGTTACGAGCAGTACTTC.